The rows below give T cell receptor beta chains drawn from one sample of a study of T cell responses to AZD1222 COVID-19 vaccine. TCRdb keeps only in-frame clones here, not all; method: immunoSEQ multiplex PCR. The sample holds about 62,000 clones, roughly 90% seen once. Sample: peripheral blood, taken on day 0 of AZD1222 vaccination. These receptors all come from an adult in good health. CDR3s include the opening cysteine and the closing phenylalanine or tryptophan. The D gene is left open where the match is weak. Clone size appears in some rows only: once, few, many, or a class for an expanded clone.

>TRBJ2-5|.|TRBV6-6|14|.
CASSYRQPQETQYF
TGTGCCAGCAGTTACCGACAGCCCCAAGAGACCCAGTACTTC
>TRBJ1-6|.|TRBV14|13|.
CASSQDTYSPLHF
TGTGCCAGCAGCCAAGACACGTACTCACCCCTCCACTTT
>TRBJ1-1|.|TRBV7-8|15|.
CASRESGRRTTEAFF
TGTGCCAGCAGAGAATCGGGGCGCAGGACCACTGAAGCTTTCTTT
>TRBJ2-5|.|TRBV21-1|15|.
CASIPVDGYQETQYF
TGTGCCAGCATCCCGGTGGACGGCTACCAAGAGACCCAGTACTTC
>TRBJ1-6|.|TRBV4-1|14|.
CASSQGDIYSPLHF
TGCGCCAGCAGCCAAGGGGACATATACTCACCCCTCCACTTT
>TRBJ2-7|.|TRBV18|13|once
CASSPAGSYEQYF
TGTGCCAGCTCACCAGCGGGCTCCTACGAGCAGTACTTC
>TRBJ2-7|.|TRBV7-9|11|.
CASSLSWEQYF
TGTGCCAGCAGCTTATCCTGGGAGCAGTACTTC
>TRBJ1-5|TRBD1|TRBV19|16|.
CASSGPGTVLNQPQHF
TGTGCCAGTAGCGGTCCCGGGACAGTCCTCAATCAGCCCCAGCATTTT
>TRBJ2-7|.|TRBV27|16|.
CASSFSGPRGSYEQYF
TGTGCCAGCAGTTTTAGCGGCCCCCGGGGGTCCTACGAGCAGTACTTC
>TRBJ1-5|.|TRBV19|15|.
CASSQGQTINQPQHF
TGTGCCAGTAGCCAGGGGCAGACTATCAATCAGCCCCAGCATTTT
>TRBJ1-3|.|TRBV29-1|11|.
CSVVGGNTIYF
TGCAGCGTTGTAGGAGGAAACACCATATATTTT
>TRBJ2-3|.|TRBV11-2|14|once
CASSPPQGTDTQYF
TGTGCCAGCAGCCCACCCCAGGGTACAGATACGCAGTATTTT
>TRBJ1-5|.|TRBV5-6|17|.
CASSLFDSLYSNQPQHF
TGTGCCAGCAGCTTGTTCGACAGCCTCTATAGCAATCAGCCCCAGCATTTT
>TRBJ1-1|TRBD1|TRBV7-3|17|.
CASSSSTGTGTTGGTFF
TGTGCCAGCAGCTCGAGCACCGGGACAGGGACTACCGGGGGGACTTTCTTT
>TRBJ1-3|.|TRBV5-1|13|once
CASTVSPGNTIYF
TGCGCCAGCACTGTTTCGCCGGGAAACACCATATATTTT
>TRBJ2-1|.|TRBV5-4|15|.
CASSHDTASYNEQFF
TGTGCCAGCAGCCATGACACGGCCTCCTACAATGAGCAGTTCTTC
>TRBJ2-1|TRBD2|TRBV5-4|13|.
CATGGAKYNEQFF
TGTGCCACCGGGGGGGCAAAGTACAATGAGCAGTTCTTC
>TRBJ1-1|.|TRBV29-1|11|.
CSVDRNTEAFF
TGCAGCGTTGACAGAAACACTGAAGCTTTCTTT
>TRBJ2-3|TRBD2|TRBV14|18|.
CASSQVRGGRLGTDTQYF
TGTGCCAGCAGCCAAGTCCGGGGGGGCCGTCTTGGCACAGATACGCAGTATTTT
>TRBJ2-7|.|TRBV5-1|12|few
CASSLGGYEQYF
TGCGCCAGCAGTCTGGGGGGCTACGAGCAGTACTTC
>TRBJ1-3|TRBD1|TRBV7-9|16|.
CASSVTGTGKGNTIYF
TGTGCCAGCAGCGTAACCGGGACAGGGAAAGGAAACACCATATATTTT
>TRBJ2-1|.|TRBV27|13|.
CASMRGVYNEQFF
TGTGCCAGCATGAGGGGGGTCTACAATGAGCAGTTCTTC
>TRBJ1-2|.|TRBV2|15|.
CASSESQVANYGYTF
TGTGCCAGCAGTGAATCCCAAGTAGCTAACTATGGCTACACCTTC
>TRBJ1-5|.|TRBV5-1|13|.
CASSRTVNQPQHF
TGCGCCAGCAGCCGTACAGTTAATCAGCCCCAGCATTTT
>TRBJ1-5|.|TRBV2|14|.
CASSESSGWQPQHF
TGTGCCAGCAGTGAATCTTCAGGGTGGCAGCCCCAGCATTTT
>TRBJ2-4|.|TRBV5-1|11|.
CASSHGNIQYF
TGCGCCAGCAGCCATGGTAACATTCAGTACTTC
>TRBJ1-2|.|TRBV7-2|13|.
CASSPGELHGYTF
TGTGCCAGCAGCCCGGGAGAGCTGCATGGCTACACCTTC
>TRBJ2-7|.|TRBV5-5|14|.
CASSMAPPGAEQYF
TGTGCCAGCAGCATGGCACCCCCAGGGGCCGAGCAGTACTTC
>TRBJ2-7|TRBD2|TRBV12-5|16|.
CASGLVLTSGGHEQYF
TGTGCTAGTGGTTTGGTACTTACTAGCGGGGGCCACGAGCAGTACTTC